This T cell receptor beta chain is from a study of T cell repertoires and HLA-DP antigens. The overall study: Alloreactive CD4+ T cells targeted HLA-DP on transduced HeLa.

As for this clone: Antigen unknown.

In germline, CDR1 is MDHEN, CDR2 SYDVKM. Trimming cost V 5 bases and J 2 bases, with 15 bases left between them. The CDR3 extends over 15 amino acids. Primers targeted 54 TRBV and 13 TRBJ segments. Measured with immunoSEQ multiplex PCR; TCRdb has only the in-frame clones, and not every one. The sample has approximately 110,000 clones; around 92% are singletons. This receptor was obtained from a woman younger than 35 in good health and CMV-seronegative. The sample taken for sequencing was CD4+ T cells from PBMCs. The rearrangement links TRBV28 to TRBJ1-2, with D perhaps TRBD1 (6 bases). Here the CDR3 reads CASSPEGGRNYGYTF. DNA for the CDR3: TGTGCCAGCAGTCCCGAGGGGGGGAGGAACTATGGCTACACCTTC.